These 10 T cell receptor beta chains came from one sample sequenced in a study of human T cells and chemical hapten exposure. MiXCR, applied by TCRdb to the RACE reads, yields one record per CDR3 protein. The sample includes about 85,000 distinct CDR3 sequences, 8.5% of them seen just once. Time point: pre-sensitization, week 0. The treatment was: therapeutic diphenylcyclopropenone sensitization with weekly scalp DPC. The sequenced sample was whole blood, obtained in connection with sensitization to the hapten diphenylcyclopropenone (DPC). The origin of the receptors is a man aged 35 to 55 with alopecia areata. Some clones in this sample may be carry-over from other donors' samples.

Turning to this clonotype: A much more abundant neighbour one base away suggests this may be a read error. This chain links TRBV5-1 with TRBJ1-5; 9 nucleotides align to TRBD1. With V trimmed by 7 bases and J by 6 bases, 8 bases remained unmatched. The length of the CDR3 is 14 residues. CDR1 is SGHRS and CDR2 is YFSETQ in the germline V gene. CDR3 loop: CASGVGTGSQPQHF. The CDR3 DNA follows: TGCGCCAGCGGCGTCGGGACAGGGAGTCAGCCCCAGCATTTT.

This clonotype was found many times. The V call is TRBV20-1, the J call TRBJ2-7; no reliable D call. This CDR3 contains 19 residues. Germline V gene data show CDR1 as DFQATT and CDR2 as SNEGSKA (reference sequence). Trimming removed 4 bases from V and 0 bases from J, with 28 bases in between. CDR3 in amino acids: CSATNLFSLGRSSSYEQYF. The CDR3 nucleotides are TGCAGTGCTACCAACCTATTTTCCTTGGGCAGATCCTCCTCCTACGAGCAGTACTTC.

The CDR3 nucleotides read TGTGCCAGCAGTCCACTAGGACAGGGGGTATTCTACGAGCAGTACGTC. Translating it yields CASSPLGQGVFYEQYV. The chain couples TRBV6-5 to TRBJ2-7; 10 positions match TRBD1. Trimming removed 5 bases from V and 3 bases from J; junction bases left unmatched: 10. Germline assignment: CDR1 MNHEY and CDR2 SVGAGI. The length of the CDR3 is 16 residues.

The genes are TRBV28 and TRBJ1-2; unclear D gene. Germline-derived CDR1 and CDR2 are MDHEN and SYDVKM. The V gene lost 6 bases and the J gene lost 0 bases, with 8 bases spanning the gap. The CDR3 loop spans 13 amino acids. CDR3 loop: CASSIPANYGYTF. In nucleotides, the CDR3 is TGTGCCAGCAGCATCCCAGCTAACTATGGCTACACCTTC.

This clonotype appeared a few times. This chain links TRBV27 with TRBJ1-2; a weak D match, TRBD1 (5 bases). The CDR3 extends over 13 amino acids. Trimming stripped 5 bases from V and 1 base from J, with 8 bases between. Germline CDR1 reads MNHEY; CDR2 reads SMNVEV (reference sequence). The CDR3 protein is CASSRQLNYGYTF. Written as DNA, the CDR3 is TGTGCCAGCAGTAGACAGCTTAACTATGGCTACACCTTC.

This sequence joins TRBV5-1 and TRBJ2-1; 11 positions agree with TRBD2. The CDR3 runs 14 residues. V gave up 5 bases and J gave up 6 bases; unmatched junction bases: 4. Germline loops: CDR1 SGHRS, CDR2 YFSETQ. CDR3 region: CASRQLAGVNEQFF. In nucleotides, the CDR3 is TGCGCCAGCAGGCAACTAGCGGGAGTCAATGAGCAGTTCTTC.

In nucleotides, the CDR3 is TGTGCCAGCAGCCGGGGACAGGGGGCTGTGACAGATACGCAGTATTTT. It translates to CASSRGQGAVTDTQYF. This chain uses TRBV7-2 with TRBJ2-3; the match to TRBD1 covers 12 bases. This CDR3 spans 16 amino acids. V shed 5 bases and J 3 bases; nucleotides not matched to a gene: 6. CDR1 SGHTA and CDR2 FQGNSA come from the germline V gene.

This clonotype was counted ten times or more. V is TRBV5-1 and J is TRBJ2-3, with D hard to call. Germline V CDR1 and CDR2: SGHRS, YFSETQ. The CDR3 contains 15 residues. Deletions cut 3 bases from V and 6 bases from J, with 17 bases between. CDR3 sequence (DNA): TGCGCCAGCAGCTCCCCCCGACTGACCGTTGATACGCAGTATTTT. Amino acids: CASSSPRLTVDTQYF.

This rearrangement joins TRBV5-4 to TRBJ1-2; a possible D gene is TRBD1 (6 bases). This CDR3 has 15 residues. CDR1 is SGHNT, CDR2 YYREEE, per germline (reference sequence). Trimming took 0 bases from V and 8 from J, leaving 17 bases between them. The CDR3 DNA sequence: TGTGCCAGCAGCTTGGTCCGGGACACCAACGTCGGCTACACCTTC. Translated: CASSLVRDTNVGYTF. The complete variable domain, with remaining parts taken from reference TRBV5-4 and TRBJ1-2, reads ETGVTQSPTHLIKTRGQQVTLRCSSQSGHNTVSWYQQALGQGPQFIFQYYREEENGRGNFPPRFSGLQFPNYSSELNVNALELDDSALYLCASSLVRDTNVGYTFGSGTRLTVV.

This clonotype was found many times. The chain has TRBV28 and TRBJ2-5, with unresolved D. This CDR3 has 14 amino acids. From germline, CDR1 is MDHEN and CDR2 SYDVKM. Deletions cut 2 bases from V and 1 base from J, with 8 bases between. The CDR3: CASSLRRGQETQYF. CDR3 DNA: TGTGCCAGCAGTTTAAGGCGAGGCCAAGAGACCCAGTACTTC.